Reported below is one T cell receptor (beta chain). Its recognized antigen is unknown. No quality values exist for individual bases; no much larger clone is one base distant. This sample was taken from a study of technical replicates of blood from several donors (dated by TCRdb to the late 2010s). The germline V gene specifies SNHLY as CDR1 and FYNNEI as CDR2. The CDR3, from cysteine to phenylalanine, totals 13 residues. Of all the DNA, just the CDR3 is kept, 39 bases in frame from base 1. Clipping removes 6 bases from V and 7 bases from J, with 5 as the unmatched junction base count. Libraries were constructed by the immunoSEQ multiplex PCR assay. Held by TCRdb, this immuneACCESS table contains in-frame sequences only and omits some clones. Under half of the omission traces to an unresolved V gene where checked; the cause of the rest is unknown. The sample table records under 90,000 clones; roughly 96% of these occur just once. Around 0.2% of the sample rests with the top ten.

The chain is made from TRBV2 and TRBJ1-5; TRBD1 aligns with 8 central bases. The receptor was isolated from a human donor in good health. Sequenced: T cells isolated from PBMCs. In nucleotides, the sequence is TGTGCCAGCAGCGGACAGGGTCCCCAGCCCCAGCATTTT. The translation is CASSGQGPQPQHF.